This T cell receptor (beta chain) comes out of a study of OX40 agonist ivuxolimab in advanced cancers. Study observations and caveats: Antigens targeted by the expanded peripheral T cells were not determined.

Here immunoSEQ multiplex PCR was the method, and the copy in TCRdb shows in-frame clones only, minus some. The repertoire holds approximately 12,000 clones, with around 70% as singletons. V dropped 7 bases and J dropped 2 bases, with 18 bases sitting between them. CDR3 length equals 16 residues. Germline assignment: CDR1 LNHDA and CDR2 SQIVND (reference sequence). Comments on this clone: The antigen is not known.

V and J are TRBV19 and TRBJ2-1; the D call may be TRBD1 or TRBD2 (5 bases each). This TCR came from an adult with an advanced solid tumor such as melanoma, head and neck, liver or kidney cancer. The sample here was CD4+ or CD8+ T cells sorted from blood, taken in a trial of the OX40 agonist ivuxolimab. CDR3 nucleotides: TGTGCCAGTACGGCGTGGGGGAACCGCGCCTACAATGAGCAGTTCTTC. Amino acids: CASTAWGNRAYNEQFF. Full variable domain (remainder filled in from reference TRBV19 and TRBJ2-1): DGGITQSPKYLFRKEGQNVTLSCEQNLNHDAMYWYRQDPGQGLRLIYYSQIVNDFQKGDIAEGYSVSREKKESFPLTVTSAQKNPTAFYLCASTAWGNRAYNEQFFGPGTRLTVL.